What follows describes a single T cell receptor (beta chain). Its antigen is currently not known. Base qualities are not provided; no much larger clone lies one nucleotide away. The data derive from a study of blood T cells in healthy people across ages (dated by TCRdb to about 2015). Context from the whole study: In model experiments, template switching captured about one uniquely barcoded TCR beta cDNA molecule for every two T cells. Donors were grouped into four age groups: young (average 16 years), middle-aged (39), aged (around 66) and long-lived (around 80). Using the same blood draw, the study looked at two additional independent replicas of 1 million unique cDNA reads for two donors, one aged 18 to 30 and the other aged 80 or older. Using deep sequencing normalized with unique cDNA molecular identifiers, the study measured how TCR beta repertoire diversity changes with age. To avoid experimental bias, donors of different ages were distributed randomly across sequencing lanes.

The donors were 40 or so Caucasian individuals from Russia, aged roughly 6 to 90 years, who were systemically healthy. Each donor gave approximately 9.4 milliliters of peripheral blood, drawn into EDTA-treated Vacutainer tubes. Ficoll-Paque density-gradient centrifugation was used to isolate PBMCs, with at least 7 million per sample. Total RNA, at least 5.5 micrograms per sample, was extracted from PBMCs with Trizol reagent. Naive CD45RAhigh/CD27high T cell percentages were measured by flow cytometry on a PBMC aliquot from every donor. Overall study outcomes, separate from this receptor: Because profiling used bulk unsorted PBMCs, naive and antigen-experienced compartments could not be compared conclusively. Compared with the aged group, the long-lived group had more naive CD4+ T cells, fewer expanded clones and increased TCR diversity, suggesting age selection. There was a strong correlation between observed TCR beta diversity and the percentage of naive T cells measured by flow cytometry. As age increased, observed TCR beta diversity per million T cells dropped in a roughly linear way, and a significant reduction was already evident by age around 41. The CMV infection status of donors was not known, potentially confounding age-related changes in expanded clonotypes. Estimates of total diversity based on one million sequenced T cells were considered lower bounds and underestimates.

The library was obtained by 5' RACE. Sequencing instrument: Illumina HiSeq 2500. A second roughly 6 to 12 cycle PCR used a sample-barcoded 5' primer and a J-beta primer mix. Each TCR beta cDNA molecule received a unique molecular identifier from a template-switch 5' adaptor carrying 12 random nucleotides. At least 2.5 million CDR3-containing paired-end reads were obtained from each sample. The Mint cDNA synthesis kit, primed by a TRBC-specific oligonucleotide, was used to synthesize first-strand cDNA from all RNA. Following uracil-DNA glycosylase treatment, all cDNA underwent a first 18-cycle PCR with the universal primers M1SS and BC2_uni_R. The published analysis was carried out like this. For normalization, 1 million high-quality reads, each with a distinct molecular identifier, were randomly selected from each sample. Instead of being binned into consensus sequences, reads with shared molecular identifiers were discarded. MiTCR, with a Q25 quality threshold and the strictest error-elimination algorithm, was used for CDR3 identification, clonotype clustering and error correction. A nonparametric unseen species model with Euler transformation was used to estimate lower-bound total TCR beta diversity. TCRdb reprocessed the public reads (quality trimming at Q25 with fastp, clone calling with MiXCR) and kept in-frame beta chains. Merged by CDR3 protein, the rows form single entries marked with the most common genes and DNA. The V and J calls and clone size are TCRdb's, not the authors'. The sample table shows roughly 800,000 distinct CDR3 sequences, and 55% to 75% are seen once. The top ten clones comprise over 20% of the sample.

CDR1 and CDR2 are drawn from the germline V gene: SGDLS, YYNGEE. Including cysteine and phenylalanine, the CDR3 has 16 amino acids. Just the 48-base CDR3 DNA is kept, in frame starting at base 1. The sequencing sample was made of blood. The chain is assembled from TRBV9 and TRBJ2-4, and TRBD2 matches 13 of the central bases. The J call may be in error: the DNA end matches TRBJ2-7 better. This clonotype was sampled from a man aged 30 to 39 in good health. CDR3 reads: CASSVAGTSGIYEQYF. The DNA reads TGTGCCAGCAGCGTAGCAGGGACTAGCGGGATCTACGAGCAGTACTTC.